Below, one TCR beta chain is given with its context. Its antigen is not yet known. The read stops 3 residues short of the end of the CDR3; the missing end is completed from the germline J gene. The data are from a study of T cells in women clearing cervical HPV infection (dated by TCRdb to the late 2010s). Background for the entire study: The cases were 25 to 30 women with histologically confirmed HPV16-related CIN3 or worse, and 2 of these cases were invasive cancers. Among cases, blood sampling occurred a median of about 150 days after lesion detection, with an interquartile range of roughly 90 to 200 days. Blood from cases was collected at the visit where the lesion was first found, while blood from controls was collected once the infection could no longer be detected. The 25 controls were women who cleared a single incident HPV16 infection within 12 months without developing precancer or cancer. Five blinded duplicates per group were added as quality controls, so that about 60 samples were obtained: 50 or so participants and 10 replicates. This exploratory proof-of-principle case-control study, nested within the Guanacaste HPV Natural History Study in Costa Rica, compared TCR repertoires among women with different cervical HPV16 outcomes. In the parent cohort, about 10,000 women aged 18 or older were enrolled in Guanacaste, Costa Rica, during about 1992 to 1994 and then followed for under 8 years. Cases had a median age of approximately 35 years compared with 38 for controls, and baseline characteristics showed no significant differences between the groups. Cases and controls were matched on year of sample collection and on age within five years. Because only a few women had HLA typing data, the possibility that HLA type acted as a confounder could not be ruled out.

From the germline V gene (reference sequence), CDR1 is LNHDA and CDR2 is SQIVND. The cysteine opens and the phenylalanine closes a CDR3 of 16 amino acids. The DNA shown is the part of the CDR3 that was read: 39 bases, in frame from base 1. TCR beta CDR3 regions were amplified by multiplex PCR using the immunoSEQ assay from an average of around 1,200 ng genomic DNA per sample. Primer bias was corrected in the assay by using a complete synthetic TCR repertoire to establish an amplification baseline. The amplicons were sequenced using the Illumina platform. Per the original workflow: Sequences were error-corrected by clustering with frequency ratios and a modified nearest-neighbor algorithm, then analyzed in the immunoSEQ Analyzer with IMGT gene definitions. TCR richness and evenness were averaged over 20 rarefaction repeats at each rarefaction depth, excluding samples with fewer sequences than the depth. Wilcoxon rank sum tests with FDR correction were used to compare V, D and J gene relative abundances between the groups. An intraclass correlation of 95% to 97% for TCR richness and an average of around 71% across about 66 gene segments were obtained from the blinded duplicates. In TCRdb, the immuneACCESS table is reduced to in-frame sequences with V and J assigned. These tables do not hold every clone; where another copy was compared, an unresolved V gene accounts for under half, and the others remain unexplained. V and J calls and clone size follow that table, whereas D and trimming were derived from the DNA. The table for this sample shows approximately 35,000 clones. The ten largest make up approximately 6.8% of the sample.

Every participant had a single incident cervical HPV16 infection, and women with prevalent HPV16 infections were excluded. Cervical HPV DNA was detected by MY09/MY11 PCR and genotyped by dot-blot hybridization. Fifteen mL of heparinized blood were centrifuged, and the buffy coat was aliquoted, frozen at -30°C, then stored at -80°C. QIAGEN kits were used to extract genomic DNA from the buffy coat specimens. Broad study findings and their caveats: T-cell numbers per sample were unknown, so richness differences could reflect varying T-cell content rather than repertoire biology. Lower TRBV6-7 relative abundance was observed in cases than in controls (approximately 0.1% versus 0.16%; Bonferroni P = 0.0008). Significantly higher TCR repertoire richness was observed in CIN3+ cases than in controls across sequencing depths, whereas no difference in evenness was found. Random forest classifiers that combined richness and V gene abundances separated cases from controls with an estimated AUC of 0.83. The cross-sectional design could not show whether the associations came before the infection or were a result of it, and neither effector/memory subsets nor HPV-specific T cells were isolated.

This clonotype was sampled from a woman aged 18 to 75 with a cervical HPV16 infection that either progressed to CIN3+ or cleared (not recorded which). The chain uses TRBV19 and TRBJ1-2, and 8 bases in between align with TRBD1. Input material: blood buffy coat. CDR3 DNA (partial): TGTGCCAGTAGTATAAACCCGGGACAGGTGTACAATGAC. It is translated as CASSINPGQVYND. The complete CDR3 protein is CASSINPGQVYNDYTF.